Below are 11 T cell receptor beta chains sequenced from a single sample in a study of cytomegalovirus exposure and HLA in healthy donors. Primers for the PCR totalled 60 Vbeta and 13 Jbeta. TCRdb keeps only in-frame clones here, not all; method: immunoSEQ multiplex PCR. The table has 250,000 to 350,000 clones, more than 80% seen once. The material sequenced was PBMCs. Receptor source: a man in his forties or fifties in good health and CMV-seropositive.

This sequence joins TRBV28 and TRBJ1-4; D gene unclear. Germline-derived CDR1 and CDR2 are MDHEN and SYDVKM. The CDR3 runs 13 residues. V lost 2 bases and J 8 bases, leaving 9 bases between the germline ends. CDR3: CASSLGPSEKLFF. As DNA, the CDR3 is TGTGCCAGCAGTTTAGGTCCAAGCGAAAAACTGTTTTTT.

The chain joins TRBV28 to TRBJ1-5, with D possibly being TRBD1 (6 bases). The CDR3 length is 15 residues. The V end was cut by 5 bases, the J end by 3 bases, with 14 bases between. Germline V gene lookup returns CDR1 MDHEN and CDR2 SYDVKM. In DNA, the CDR3 is TGTGCCAGCAGTCTACAGGGTGGGATCAATCAGCCCCAGCATTTT. It yields the protein CASSLQGGINQPQHF.

The chain combines TRBV10-1 with TRBJ2-7, with 14 bases matching TRBD2. The CDR3 contains 14 residues. The V and J ends lost 11 bases and 7 bases, in that order; junction bases with no gene match: 10. Germline V gene lookup returns CDR1 WNHNN and CDR2 SYGVQD (reference sequence). The CDR3 sequence is CAPRLAGGPYEQYF. CDR3 in DNA: TGCGCCCCCCGACTAGCGGGAGGGCCTTATGAGCAGTACTTC.

The chain employs TRBV6-5 and TRBJ1-3, with 7 bases fitting TRBD1. The CDR3 covers 15 residues. Germline values: CDR1 MNHEY, CDR2 SVGAGI. V trimming: 2 bases; J trimming: 2 bases; junction bases outside the gene matches: 3. The CDR3 protein is CASSYEGAAGNTIYF. Here the CDR3 DNA reads TGTGCCAGCAGTTACGAGGGGGCAGCTGGAAACACCATATATTTT.

The chain couples TRBV15 to TRBJ2-3, with 10 positions matching TRBD2. CDR1 and CDR2 (germline): LNHNV, YYDKDF (reference sequence). The CDR3 runs 14 residues. V was pared by 10 bases and J by 0 bases, with 4 bases of the junction left unmatched. CDR3 protein: CASQTSGSTDTQYF. The CDR3, as DNA: TGTGCCAGCCAGACTAGCGGGAGCACAGATACGCAGTATTTT.

This clone appeared once. The chain combines TRBV4-2 with TRBJ2-3; TRBD2 matches 9 bases. Germline V gives CDR1 LGHNA, CDR2 YNFKEQ. The trim removed 4 bases at V and 4 bases at J, leaving 12 bases unmatched. CDR3 length equals 17 residues. The CDR3 sequence is CASSLGRSGSWSDTQYF. The DNA for the CDR3 is TGTGCCAGCAGCCTAGGGCGTAGCGGGAGTTGGTCAGATACGCAGTATTTT.

CDR3 loop: CATAGDETQYF. DNA of the CDR3: TGTGCCACAGCGGGAGATGAGACCCAGTACTTC. This chain links TRBV10-3 with TRBJ2-5; 8 positions agree with TRBD2. Germline V gives CDR1 ENHRY, CDR2 SYGVKD. The CDR3 loop spans 11 amino acids. Losses at the gene ends were 10 bases for V and 5 bases for J; bases not matched to a gene: 3.

V is TRBV27 and J is TRBJ1-2; 9 bases match TRBD1. Trimming at V came to 4 bases and at J to 5 bases, leaving 8 bases not matched to a gene. The CDR3 runs to 15 residues. Germline CDR1 is MNHEY and CDR2 is SMNVEV (reference sequence). The CDR3 nucleotides read TGTGCCAGCAGTTCGATACAGGGGGCGAGGTATGGCTACACCTTC. It is translated as CASSSIQGARYGYTF.

This clone was picked up one time. J is TRBJ2-7 and V is TRBV29-1, with 9 positions matching TRBD2. Germline V gene data show CDR1 as SQVTM and CDR2 as ANQGSEA. The J segment lost 3 bases and the V segment lost 4 bases, leaving 7 bases of the junction unmatched. CDR3 length: 14 residues. The CDR3 loop is CSVGSGRPGYEQYF. DNA of the CDR3: TGCAGCGTTGGGAGCGGGAGGCCCGGCTACGAGCAGTACTTC.

The chain joins TRBV12-5 to TRBJ2-2, with TRBD2 matching 11 bases. With V trimmed by 4 bases and J by 6 bases, 10 bases remained unmatched. The CDR3 totals 17 residues. Per germline, CDR1 LGHNT and CDR2 FRNRAP. The CDR3: CASGSDRLAGSSGELFF. In DNA, the CDR3 is TGTGCTAGTGGTTCCGACCGACTAGCGGGATCCTCCGGGGAGCTGTTTTTT.

This clone has only a few counts. V usage is TRBV19 and J usage is TRBJ1-1; 7 nucleotides align to TRBD1. The trim removed 5 bases at V and 3 bases at J, leaving 6 bases unmatched. The CDR3 sequence is 14 residues long. The germline gives CDR1 LNHDA, CDR2 SQIVND (reference sequence). For the CDR3, the DNA is TGTGCCAGTAGTCAACAGGGGCGGGACACTGAAGCTTTCTTT. The encoded protein is CASSQQGRDTEAFF.